Following are 9 T cell receptor beta chains from one sample sequenced in a study of T-cell reconstitution after alpha-beta-depleted transplantation in children. Library preparation (for TCRbeta) was performed with unique molecular identifiers. TCRdb analysed the PCR reads with MiXCR anew, one entry per CDR3 protein. The repertoire holds roughly 350,000 distinct CDR3 sequences, with 16% as singletons. The sample was PBMCs, mostly from graft donor cells, taken 360 days after TCRalphabeta/CD19-depleted stem cell transplant. These receptors were collected from a male patient aged 2-15 years who had a stem cell transplant for acute lymphoblastic leukemia, so the T cells may come from the graft donor.

CDR3: CASSFLVGGNQPQHF. CDR3 coding DNA: TGTGCCAGCAGTTTTCTGGTTGGCGGCAATCAGCCCCAGCATTTT. This chain links TRBV12-3 or TRBV12-4 with TRBJ1-5; D unclear. The CDR3 length is 15 residues. The V and J ends lost 3 bases and 2 bases respectively, with 11 bases between them.

This clonotype occurred a few times. This sequence joins TRBV11-2 and TRBJ2-2, with D possibly being TRBD1 (5 bases). The germline gives CDR1 SGHAT, CDR2 FQNNGV. V lost 7 bases, J lost 8 bases, and 17 bases lay in between. The CDR3 sequence is 14 residues long. This CDR3 is CASNSIKRGGELFF. In nucleotides, the CDR3 is TGTGCCAGCAACTCGATTAAAAGGGGTGGGGAGCTGTTTTTT.

This clonotype has just a few counts. The genes are TRBV29-1 and TRBJ1-1; D unresolved. Trimming shortened V by 5 bases and J by 0 bases, and 10 bases separated the two germline ends. Germline CDR1 is SQVTM and CDR2 is ANQGSEA. This CDR3 is 13 amino acids long. The CDR3 loop reads CSVWGRVNTEAFF. The CDR3 DNA is TGCAGCGTTTGGGGAAGGGTGAACACTGAAGCTTTCTTT.

The chain is built from TRBV28 and TRBJ2-7; D gene ambiguous. V shed 5 bases and J shed 2 bases, with 19 bases lying between them. This CDR3 spans 16 amino acids. In germline, CDR1 is MDHEN, CDR2 SYDVKM. The CDR3 reads CASSPLGPADTYEQYF. The CDR3 DNA sequence: TGTGCCAGCAGTCCCCTGGGCCCCGCAGATACCTACGAGCAGTACTTC.

A remark on this clonotype: A read error is possible here, since a much larger clone lies one base away. The chain carries TRBV27 and TRBJ1-2, with D perhaps TRBD1 (6 bases). V gave up 3 bases and J gave up 6 bases, with 17 bases separating them. Looked up from germline, CDR1 is MNHEY and CDR2 is SMNVEV (reference sequence). This CDR3 is built from 15 residues. The CDR3 region is CASSLRTGPNNGYTF. CDR3 DNA: TGTGCCAGCAGTTTGCGAACAGGGCCCAACAATGGCTACACCTTC.

This chain joins TRBV5-6 and TRBJ1-3, with D tentatively TRBD1 (5 bases). Trimming took 2 bases from V and 7 from J, leaving 13 bases between them. The CDR3 loop spans 14 amino acids. CDR1 is SGHDT, CDR2 YYEEEE, per germline. The CDR3 sequence is CASSFTGIWNTIYF. Written as DNA, the CDR3 is TGTGCCAGCAGCTTCACAGGTATTTGGAACACCATATATTTT. The full variable domain, rest sourced from reference TRBV5-6 and TRBJ1-3, is DAGVTQSPTHLIKTRGQQVTLRCSPKSGHDTVSWYQQALGQGPQFIFQYYEEEERQRGNFPDRFSGHQFPNYSSELNVNALLLGDSALYLCASSFTGIWNTIYFGEGSWLTVV.

This clonotype occurred a few times. The rearrangement links TRBV29-1 to TRBJ2-5, with D perhaps TRBD2 (6 bases). Germline V gene sequence: CDR1 SQVTM, CDR2 ANQGSEA. This CDR3 comprises 12 residues. Trimming removed 6 bases from V and 1 base from J, with 9 bases in between. The CDR3 here is CSVGGSQETQYF. CDR3 bases: TGCAGCGTGGGGGGAAGCCAAGAGACCCAGTACTTC.

This clonotype was picked up a small number of times. The genes are TRBV27 and TRBJ2-5; TRBD1 matches 7 bases. Unmatched junction bases numbered 11, after V lost 5 bases and J lost 5 bases. This CDR3 is 15 amino acids long. Germline CDR1 is MNHEY and CDR2 is SMNVEV (reference sequence). CDR3 DNA sequence: TGTGCCAGCAGTGTCCGACAGGGCTGTCGGGAGACCCAGTACTTC. It translates to CASSVRQGCRETQYF.

This clonotype was seen once. The chain recombines TRBV20-1 with TRBJ2-3; 7 nucleotides match TRBD1. Germline V gene data show CDR1 as DFQATT and CDR2 as SNEGSKA (reference sequence). The CDR3 length is 13 residues. J gave up 0 bases and V 4 bases, and 1 base lay outside the gene matches. In DNA, the CDR3 is TGCAGTGCTAAGGACAGGAGCACAGATACGCAGTATTTT. It specifies CSAKDRSTDTQYF.